A selection of T cell receptor beta chains follows, all from one sample in a study of blood T cells in healthy people across ages. TCRdb reanalysed the 5' RACE reads using MiXCR and keeps one entry per CDR3 protein. The sample contains approximately 1,700,000 distinct CDR3 sequences, about two fifths of which appear only once. The sample was blood. Receptor source: a human donor in good health. The conserved cysteine and the conserved F or W are not part of the CDR3 here.

v_gene,CDR3aa
TRBV28,AGSLRGEYLSGANVLT
TRBV5-5,ASSYRPGQGYTEAF
TRBV7-9,ASSSLEKLF
TRBV2,ASTPTPFSYGYT
TRBV6-6,ASGRPLSGHTEAF
TRBV4-2,ASSQDNYRAGTFNEQF
TRBV6-5,ASRGTGTFYGYT
TRBV15,ATSRDQGGRYEQY
TRBV9,ASSAQGYEQY
TRBV5-1,ASSLMPSGGGEGETQY
TRBV7-2,ASTNRPNLGNTEAF
TRBV3-1,ASSQATVDTQY
TRBV6-5,ASSYLAKETQY
TRBV5-1,ASSLLSGPTYEQY
TRBV5-1,ASSPEVEEQETQY
TRBV12-3/TRBV12-4,ASKFWTGGFKSTDTQY
TRBV5-6,ASSLPMAEQY
TRBV5-1,ASRRLTGGLDNEQF
TRBV3-1,ASSQEGSARPDGYT
TRBV5-1,ANSPTTGFEYEQY
TRBV24-1,ATSDFIGSGYT
TRBV12-3/TRBV12-4,ASRPGPTYEQY